This TCR beta chain was sequenced in a study of blood T cell repertoires in COVID-19. Across the study: Spain, Italy and the United States supplied samples that represented acute and convalescent COVID-19.

CDR3 length: 16 residues. V was pared by 5 bases and J by 0 bases, with 11 bases between. Germline-derived CDR1 and CDR2 are MNHEY and SMNVEV (reference sequence). Original processing methods: Amplified reference gene primers provided the basis for estimating nucleated cell counts. Generated by immunoSEQ multiplex PCR, the TCRdb table keeps only in-frame clones and is missing some. V and J calls plus clone size are reproduced from that table; the DNA served to infer D and trimming. This sample has under 95,000 clones; approximately 80% occur once, and the top ten carry 11%. The V and J genes are TRBV27 and TRBJ2-6, with D perhaps matching TRBD1 (5 bases). Material for sequencing was peripheral blood. The clonotype comes from a man between 65 and 85 years old with acute or convalescent COVID-19. The CDR3 is CASSPRQISGANVLTF. The CDR3, as DNA: TGTGCCAGCAGTCCTAGACAGATCTCTGGGGCCAACGTCCTGACTTTC.